This T cell receptor (beta chain) emerged from a study of cytomegalovirus exposure and HLA in healthy donors. PCR involved 60 Vbeta and 13 Jbeta primers. Libraries were prepared by immunoSEQ multiplex PCR; TCRdb keeps only in-frame clonotypes and omits some of them. The repertoire has around 99,000 clones, 80% to 85% of them found once; the top ten carry 2.2%. As concerns this clone: Other nucleotide sequences from this sample produce the same CDR3.

The receptor's source is a woman in her twenties or thirties in good health and CMV-seronegative. The sample consisted of PBMCs.

CDR3 nucleotides: TGTGCCACCCTCGACAGGGCCGACTATGGCTACACCTTC. It yields the protein CATLDRADYGYTF. The chain uses TRBV28 and TRBJ1-2; 7 nucleotides agree with TRBD1. Germline loops: CDR1 MDHEN, CDR2 SYDVKM. The CDR3 is 13 amino acids. V lost 10 bases to trimming and J lost 3 bases; unmatched junction nucleotides: 8.